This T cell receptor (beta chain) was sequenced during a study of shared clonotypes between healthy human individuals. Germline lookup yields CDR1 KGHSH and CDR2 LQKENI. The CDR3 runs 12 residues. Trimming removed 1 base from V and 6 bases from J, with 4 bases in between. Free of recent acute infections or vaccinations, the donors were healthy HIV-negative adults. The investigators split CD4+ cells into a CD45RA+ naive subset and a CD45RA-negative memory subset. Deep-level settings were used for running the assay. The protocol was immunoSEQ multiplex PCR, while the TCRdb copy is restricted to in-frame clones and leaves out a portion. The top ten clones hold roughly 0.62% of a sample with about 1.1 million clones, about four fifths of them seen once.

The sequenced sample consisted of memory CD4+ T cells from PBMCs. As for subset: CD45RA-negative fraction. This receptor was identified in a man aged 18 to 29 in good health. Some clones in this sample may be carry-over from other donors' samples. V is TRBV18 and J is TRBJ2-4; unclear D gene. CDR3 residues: CASSPRGNIQYF. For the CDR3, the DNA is TGTGCCAGCTCACCACGAGGAAACATTCAGTACTTC.